This T cell receptor (beta chain) originates from a study of beta chain features in type 1 diabetes. Notes on the study in general: Shortening that was moderate but significant affected the TCRB CDR3s of Type 1 diabetes patients in all four CD4+ subsets.

Concerning this clone: Its antigen is still unknown.

Sequencing targeted expressed TCRB transcripts, as all isolated RNA had been reverse transcribed. Generated by immunoSEQ multiplex PCR, the TCRdb table keeps only in-frame clones and is missing some. The profile shows 500,000 to 650,000 clones, under 15% of them singletons. This CDR3 has 16 residues. Germline CDR1 reads SSHAT; CDR2 reads FNYEAQ (reference sequence). V shed 5 bases and J shed 3 bases, with 16 bases lying between them. The sequenced material came from naive CD4+ T cells from blood. This chain links TRBV7-7 with TRBJ2-2; D is perhaps TRBD2 (5 bases). The sequence was obtained from a man aged 25-40 years with type 1 diabetes. The CDR3 loop is CASSPHQEADTGELFF. As DNA, the CDR3 is TGTGCCAGCAGCCCCCATCAGGAGGCGGACACCGGGGAGCTGTTTTTT.